This T cell receptor beta chain came from a study of CD8 T cells in Susac syndrome. To note about this clonotype: Its antigen is as yet unknown.

Random hexamers primed reverse transcription of about 0.45 to 1 ug RNA. The method of amplification for TCR beta CDR3 was immunoSEQ multiplex PCR, covering 54 Vbeta and 13 Jbeta. TCRdb re-called the immunoSEQ multiplex PCR reads through MiXCR, storing one row per CDR3 protein. The data show some 130,000 distinct CDR3 sequences, about 94% seen once. Whole-study findings and limits: The relatively small number of individuals in the TCR sequencing and HLA analysis was acknowledged by the study.

CDR3 length equals 13 residues. Germline V CDR1 and CDR2: KGHSH, LQKENI. V gave up 2 bases and J gave up 3 bases, with 8 bases separating them. This receptor was obtained from a human donor with multiple sclerosis. Material for sequencing was CD4+ T cells from PBMCs. This chain uses TRBV18 with TRBJ2-7; no definite D call. For the CDR3, the DNA is TGTGCCAGCTCACCAGCCGCCGGCTACGAGCAGTACTTC. Protein sequence: CASSPAAGYEQYF.